This TCR beta chain is from a study of blood T cell repertoires in COVID-19. The overall study: Acute-phase and convalescent COVID-19 samples originated in the United States, Italy and Spain. Sources were T cells, B-cell-depleted T cells, or PBMCs; the material itself was cDNA or gDNA.

Measured with immunoSEQ multiplex PCR; TCRdb has only the in-frame clones, and not every one. The sample records about 72,000 clones, roughly 87% being singletons. Germline V gene data show CDR1 as SGDLS and CDR2 as YYNGEE. Trimming took 3 bases from V and 7 from J, leaving 13 bases between them. The CDR3 spans 14 residues. This clone was seen a single time. The sample comprised peripheral blood. The sequence was collected from a human donor in a cohort sampled during active COVID-19. The chain has TRBV9 and TRBJ1-4; TRBD1 might be the D (6 bases). Here the CDR3 reads CASSATGSSEKLFF. Written as DNA, the CDR3 is TGTGCCAGCAGCGCAACAGGGTCCTCTGAAAAACTGTTTTTT.